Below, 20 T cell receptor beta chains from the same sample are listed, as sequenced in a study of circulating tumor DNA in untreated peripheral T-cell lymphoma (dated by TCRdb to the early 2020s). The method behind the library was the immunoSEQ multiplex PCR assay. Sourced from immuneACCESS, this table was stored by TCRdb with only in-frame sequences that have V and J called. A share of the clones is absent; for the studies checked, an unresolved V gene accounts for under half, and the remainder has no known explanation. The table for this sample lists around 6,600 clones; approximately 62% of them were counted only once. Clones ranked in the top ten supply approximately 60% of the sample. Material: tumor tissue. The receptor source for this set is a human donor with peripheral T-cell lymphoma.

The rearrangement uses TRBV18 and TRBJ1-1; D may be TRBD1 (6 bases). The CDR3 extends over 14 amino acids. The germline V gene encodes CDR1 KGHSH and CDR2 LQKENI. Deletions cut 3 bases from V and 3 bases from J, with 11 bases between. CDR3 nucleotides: TGTGCCAGCTCACCCGGGGGGCGAGACACTGAAGCTTTCTTT. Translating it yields CASSPGGRDTEAFF. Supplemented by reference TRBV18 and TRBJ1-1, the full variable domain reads NAGVMQNPRHLVRRRGQEARLRCSPMKGHSHVYWYRQLPEEGLKFMVYLQKENIIDESGMPKERFSAEFPKEGPSILRIQQVVRGDSAAYFCASSPGGRDTEAFFGQGTRLTVV.

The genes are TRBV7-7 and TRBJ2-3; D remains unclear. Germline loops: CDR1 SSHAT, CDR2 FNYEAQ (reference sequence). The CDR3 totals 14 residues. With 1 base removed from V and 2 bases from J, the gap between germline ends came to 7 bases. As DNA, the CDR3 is TGTGCCAGCAGCTTAGAACGGCTCACAGATACGCAGTATTTT. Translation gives CASSLERLTDTQYF. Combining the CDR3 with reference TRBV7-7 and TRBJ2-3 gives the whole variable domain GAGVSQSPRYKVTKRGQDVTLRCDPISSHATLYWYQQALGQGPEFLTYFNYEAQPDKSGLPSDRFSAERPEGSISTLTIQRTEQRDSAMYRCASSLERLTDTQYFGPGTRLTVL.

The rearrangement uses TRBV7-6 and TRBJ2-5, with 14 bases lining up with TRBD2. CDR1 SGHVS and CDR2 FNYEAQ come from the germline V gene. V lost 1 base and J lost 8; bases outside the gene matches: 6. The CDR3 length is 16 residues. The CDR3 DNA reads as TGTGCCAGCAGCTTAGAATCGGGGACTAGCGGGGGAACCCAGTACTTC. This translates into CASSLESGTSGGTQYF.

The CDR3 loop is CASSWVGGRLNTEAFF. The DNA of the CDR3 is TGCGCCAGCAGCTGGGTCGGTGGCAGACTGAACACTGAAGCTTTCTTT. The chain is built from TRBV5-1 and TRBJ1-1; D gene ambiguous. The CDR3 consists of 16 residues. Germline V lookup: CDR1 SGHRS, CDR2 YFSETQ. V dropped 3 bases and J dropped 0 bases, with 15 bases sitting between them. The entire variable domain, with the rest obtained from reference TRBV5-1 and TRBJ1-1, is as follows: KAGVTQTPRYLIKTRGQQVTLSCSPISGHRSVSWYQQTPGQGLQFLFEYFSETQRNKGNFPGRFSGRQFSNSRSEMNVSTLELGDSALYLCASSWVGGRLNTEAFFGQGTRLTVV.

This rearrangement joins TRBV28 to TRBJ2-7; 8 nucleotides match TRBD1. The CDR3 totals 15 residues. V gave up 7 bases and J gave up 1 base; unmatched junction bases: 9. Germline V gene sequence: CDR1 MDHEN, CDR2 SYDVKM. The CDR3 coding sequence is TGTGCCAGCACCTCCCGGGACAGGCGTTCCTACGAGCAGTACTTC. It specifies CASTSRDRRSYEQYF.

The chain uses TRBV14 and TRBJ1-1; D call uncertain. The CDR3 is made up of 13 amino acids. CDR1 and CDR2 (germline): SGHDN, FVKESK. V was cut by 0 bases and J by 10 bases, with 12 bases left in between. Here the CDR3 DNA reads TGTGCCAGCAGCCAAGATTACGTGAAAGGAGCTTTCTTT. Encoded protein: CASSQDYVKGAFF. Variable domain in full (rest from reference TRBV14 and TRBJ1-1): EAGVTQFPSHSVIEKGQTVTLRCDPISGHDNLYWYRRVMGKEIKFLLHFVKESKQDESGMPNNRFLAERTGGTYSTLKVQPAELEDSGVYFCASSQDYVKGAFFGQGTRLTVV.

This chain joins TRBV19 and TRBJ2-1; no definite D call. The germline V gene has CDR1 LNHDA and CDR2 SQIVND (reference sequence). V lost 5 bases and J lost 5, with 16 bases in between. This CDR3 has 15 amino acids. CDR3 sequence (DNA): TGTGCCAGTAGTCCCTTAAGAGGCAGTAACAATGAGCAGTTCTTC. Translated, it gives CASSPLRGSNNEQFF.

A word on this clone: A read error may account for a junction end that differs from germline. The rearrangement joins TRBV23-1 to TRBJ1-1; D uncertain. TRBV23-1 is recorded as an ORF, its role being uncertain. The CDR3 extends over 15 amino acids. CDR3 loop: CASSQDSGLNTEAFF. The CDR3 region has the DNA TGCGCCAGCAGCCAAGATTCAGGCCTCAACACTGAAGCTTTTTTT.

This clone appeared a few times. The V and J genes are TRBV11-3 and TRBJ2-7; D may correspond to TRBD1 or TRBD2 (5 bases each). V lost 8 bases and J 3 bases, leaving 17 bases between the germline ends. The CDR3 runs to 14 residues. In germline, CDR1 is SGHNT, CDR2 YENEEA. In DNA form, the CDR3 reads TGTGCCAGCTCAGAGGGGAGAACGAACTACGAGCAGTACTTC. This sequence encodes CASSEGRTNYEQYF.

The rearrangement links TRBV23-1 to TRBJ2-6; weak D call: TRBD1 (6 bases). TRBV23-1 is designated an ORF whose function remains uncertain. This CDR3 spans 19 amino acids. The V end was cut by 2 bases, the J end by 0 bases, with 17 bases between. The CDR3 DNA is TGCGCCAGCAGTCAAGGGGGCAGTAAATACCCCTCTGGGGCCAACGTCCTGACTTTC. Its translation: CASSQGGSKYPSGANVLTF.

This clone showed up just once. CDR3 sequence (DNA): TGTGCCAGCAGCTTAGTCGGACTGAGCTCCTACGAGCAGTACTTC. Its translation is CASSLVGLSSYEQYF. The genes are TRBV11-3 and TRBJ2-7, with TRBD2 as a possible D gene (5 bases). V was cut by 1 base and J by 0 bases, with 10 bases left in between. Germline V gene lookup returns CDR1 SGHNT and CDR2 YENEEA. The CDR3 has 15 residues.

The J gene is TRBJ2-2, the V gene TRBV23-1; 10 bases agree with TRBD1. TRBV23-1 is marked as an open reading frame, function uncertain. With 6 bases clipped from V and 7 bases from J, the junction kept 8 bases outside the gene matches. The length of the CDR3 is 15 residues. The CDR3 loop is CASSRTGGRDGELFF. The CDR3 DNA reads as TGCGCCAGCAGCCGGACAGGGGGGCGTGACGGGGAGCTGTTTTTT.

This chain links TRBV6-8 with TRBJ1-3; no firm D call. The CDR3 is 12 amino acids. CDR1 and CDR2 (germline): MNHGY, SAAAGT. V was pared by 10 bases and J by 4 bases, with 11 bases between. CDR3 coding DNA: TGTGCCACCGGAGACCAGGGAAACACCATATATTTT. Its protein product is CATGDQGNTIYF.

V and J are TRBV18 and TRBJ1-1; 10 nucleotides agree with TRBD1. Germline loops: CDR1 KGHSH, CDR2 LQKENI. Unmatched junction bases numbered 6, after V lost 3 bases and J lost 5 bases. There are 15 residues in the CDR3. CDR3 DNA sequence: TGTGCCAGCTCACCCCGGACAGGGGGGGATACTGAAGCTTTCTTT. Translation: CASSPRTGGDTEAFF.

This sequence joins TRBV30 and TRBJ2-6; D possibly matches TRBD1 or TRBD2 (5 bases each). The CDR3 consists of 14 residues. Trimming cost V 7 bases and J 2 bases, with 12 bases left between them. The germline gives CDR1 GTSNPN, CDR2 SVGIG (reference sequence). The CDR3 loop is CAYGTATGANVLTF. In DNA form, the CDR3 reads TGTGCCTACGGGACGGCGACTGGGGCCAACGTCCTGACTTTC.

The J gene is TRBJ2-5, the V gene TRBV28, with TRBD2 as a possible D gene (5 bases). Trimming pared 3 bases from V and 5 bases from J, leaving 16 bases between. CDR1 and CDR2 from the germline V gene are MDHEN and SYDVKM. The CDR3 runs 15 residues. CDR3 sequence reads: CASSFLSGGSETQYF. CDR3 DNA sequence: TGTGCCAGCAGTTTTCTTAGTGGAGGAAGCGAGACCCAGTACTTC.

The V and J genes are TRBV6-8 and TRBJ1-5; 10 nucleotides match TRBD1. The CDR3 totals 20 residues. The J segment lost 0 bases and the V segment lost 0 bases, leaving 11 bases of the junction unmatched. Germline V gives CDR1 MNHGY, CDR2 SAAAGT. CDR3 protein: CASSYSAPRDRGTSNQPQHF. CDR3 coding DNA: TGTGCCAGCAGTTACTCGGCCCCCCGGGACAGGGGAACTAGCAATCAGCCCCAGCATTTT.

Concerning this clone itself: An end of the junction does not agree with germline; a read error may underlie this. This CDR3 is CASSPSRIVEIQYF. CDR3 sequence (DNA): TGTGCCAGCAGCCCCAGTAGAATTGTCGAGATCCAGTACTTC. This chain links TRBV11-3 with TRBJ2-5; D call uncertain. CDR3 length: 14 residues. Per germline, CDR1 SGHNT and CDR2 YENEEA.

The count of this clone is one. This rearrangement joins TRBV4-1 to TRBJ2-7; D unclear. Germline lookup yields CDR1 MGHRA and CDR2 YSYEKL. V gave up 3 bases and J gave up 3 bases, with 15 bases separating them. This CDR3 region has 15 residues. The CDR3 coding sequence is TGCGCCAGCAGCCAGTTTCCGATAAATGACTACGAGCAGTACTTC. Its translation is CASSQFPINDYEQYF.

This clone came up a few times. CDR3 sequence (DNA): TGTGCCAGTAGTATAATTCGAGGTAGCGGAGGCGCTGAAGCTTTCTTT. Translated: CASSIIRGSGGAEAFF. V usage is TRBV19 and J usage is TRBJ1-1; D uncertain. The CDR3 covers 16 residues. Trimming cost V 2 bases and J 6 bases, with 19 bases left between them. CDR1 is LNHDA and CDR2 is SQIVND in the germline V gene (reference sequence).